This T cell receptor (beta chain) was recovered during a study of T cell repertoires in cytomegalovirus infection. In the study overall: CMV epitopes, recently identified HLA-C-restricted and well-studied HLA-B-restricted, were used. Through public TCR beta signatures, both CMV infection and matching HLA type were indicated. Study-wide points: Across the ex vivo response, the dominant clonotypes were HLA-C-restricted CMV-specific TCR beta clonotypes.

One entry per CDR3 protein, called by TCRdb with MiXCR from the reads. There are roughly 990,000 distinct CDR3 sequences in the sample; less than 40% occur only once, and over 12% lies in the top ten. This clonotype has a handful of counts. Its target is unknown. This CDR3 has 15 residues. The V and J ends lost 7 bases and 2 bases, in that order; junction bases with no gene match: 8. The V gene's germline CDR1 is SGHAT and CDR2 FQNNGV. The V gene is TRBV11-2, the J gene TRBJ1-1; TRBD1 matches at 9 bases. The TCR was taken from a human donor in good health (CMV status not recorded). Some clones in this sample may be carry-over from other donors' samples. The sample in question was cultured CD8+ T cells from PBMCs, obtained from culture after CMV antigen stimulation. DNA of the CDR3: TGTGCCAGCACGCTTTACAGGGGGCTAAACACTGAAGCTTTCTTT. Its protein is CASTLYRGLNTEAFF.